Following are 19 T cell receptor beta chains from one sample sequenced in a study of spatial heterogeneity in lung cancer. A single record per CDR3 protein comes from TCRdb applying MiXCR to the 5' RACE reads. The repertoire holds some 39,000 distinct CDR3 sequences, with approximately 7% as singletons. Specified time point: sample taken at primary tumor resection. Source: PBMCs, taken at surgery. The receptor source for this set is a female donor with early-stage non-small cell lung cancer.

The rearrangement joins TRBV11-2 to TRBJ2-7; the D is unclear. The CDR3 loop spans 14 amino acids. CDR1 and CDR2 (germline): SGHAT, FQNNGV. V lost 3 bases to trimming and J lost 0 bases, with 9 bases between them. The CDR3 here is CASSFGRNSYEQYF. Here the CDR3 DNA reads TGTGCCAGCAGCTTCGGGCGGAACTCCTACGAGCAGTACTTC.

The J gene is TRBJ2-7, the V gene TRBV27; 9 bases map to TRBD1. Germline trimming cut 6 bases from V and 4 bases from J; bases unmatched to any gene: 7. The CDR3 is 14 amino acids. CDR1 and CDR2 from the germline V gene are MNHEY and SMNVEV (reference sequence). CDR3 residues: CASRAGQGTYEQYF. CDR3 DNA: TGTGCCAGCAGGGCGGGACAGGGAACTTACGAGCAGTACTTC.

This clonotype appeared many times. CDR3: CASSLALAGADTQYF. The CDR3 nucleotides read TGCGCCAGCAGCTTGGCGCTAGCGGGGGCAGATACGCAGTATTTT. V is TRBV5-1 and J is TRBJ2-3; the match to TRBD2 covers 10 bases. Germline loops: CDR1 SGHRS, CDR2 YFSETQ. The V gene end was trimmed by 0 bases and the J gene end by 4 bases; junction bases not matched to a gene: 2. The CDR3 runs to 15 residues.

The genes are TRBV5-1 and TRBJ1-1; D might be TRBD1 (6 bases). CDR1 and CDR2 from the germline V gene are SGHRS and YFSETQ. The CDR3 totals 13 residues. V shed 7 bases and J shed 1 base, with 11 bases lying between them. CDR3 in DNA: TGCGCCAGCCAATCACAGGGGAACACTGAAGCTTTCTTT. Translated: CASQSQGNTEAFF.

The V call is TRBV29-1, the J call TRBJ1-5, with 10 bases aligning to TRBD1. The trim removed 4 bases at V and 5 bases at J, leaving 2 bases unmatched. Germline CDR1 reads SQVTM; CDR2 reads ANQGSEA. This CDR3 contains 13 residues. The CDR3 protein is CSVGGTGDQPQHF. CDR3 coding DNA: TGCAGCGTTGGTGGGACAGGGGATCAGCCCCAGCATTTT.

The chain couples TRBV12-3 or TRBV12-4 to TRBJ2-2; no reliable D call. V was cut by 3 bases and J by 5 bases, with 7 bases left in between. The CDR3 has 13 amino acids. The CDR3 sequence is CASSFAATGELFF. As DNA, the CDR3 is TGTGCCAGCAGTTTCGCGGCTACCGGGGAGCTGTTTTTT.

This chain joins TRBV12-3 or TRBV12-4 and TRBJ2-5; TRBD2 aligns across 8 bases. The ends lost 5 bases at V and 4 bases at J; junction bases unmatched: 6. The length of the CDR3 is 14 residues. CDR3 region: CASSPPGLGETQYF. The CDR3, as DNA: TGTGCCAGCAGTCCCCCGGGACTAGGAGAGACCCAGTACTTC.

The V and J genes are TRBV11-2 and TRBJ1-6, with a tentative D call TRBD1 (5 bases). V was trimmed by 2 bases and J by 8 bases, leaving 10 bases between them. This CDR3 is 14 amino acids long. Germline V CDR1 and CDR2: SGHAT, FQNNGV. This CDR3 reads CASSLQGRYSPLHF. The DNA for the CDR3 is TGTGCCAGCAGCTTACAGGGTCGGTATTCACCCCTCCACTTT.

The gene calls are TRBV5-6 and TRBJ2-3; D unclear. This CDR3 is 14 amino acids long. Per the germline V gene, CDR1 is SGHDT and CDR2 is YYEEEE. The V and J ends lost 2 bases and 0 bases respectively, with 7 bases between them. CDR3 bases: TGTGCCAGCAGCTTCCTCTTCAGCACAGATACGCAGTATTTT. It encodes CASSFLFSTDTQYF.

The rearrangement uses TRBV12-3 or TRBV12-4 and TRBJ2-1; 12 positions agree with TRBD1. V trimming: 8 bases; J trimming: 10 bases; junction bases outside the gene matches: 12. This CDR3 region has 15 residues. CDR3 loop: CASGMGQGALSEQFF. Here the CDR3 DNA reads TGTGCCAGCGGGATGGGACAGGGGGCCCTCAGCGAGCAGTTCTTC.

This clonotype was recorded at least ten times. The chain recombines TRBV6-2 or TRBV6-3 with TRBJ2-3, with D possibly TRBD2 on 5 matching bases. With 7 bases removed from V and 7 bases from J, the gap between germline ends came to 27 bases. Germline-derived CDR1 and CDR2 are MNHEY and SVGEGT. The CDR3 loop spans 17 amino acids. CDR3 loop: CASTEKAGRTPHYTQYF. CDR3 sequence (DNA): TGTGCCAGCACCGAAAAGGCCGGACGGACTCCCCACTATACGCAGTATTTT.

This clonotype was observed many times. CDR3 residues: CASSSRGTADGYTF. The CDR3 DNA sequence: TGCGCCAGCAGCTCCCGGGGGACCGCGGATGGCTACACCTTC. The chain joins TRBV5-1 to TRBJ1-2; maybe TRBD1 (5 bases). The CDR3 has 14 residues. CDR1 is SGHRS, CDR2 YFSETQ, per germline. Trimming left V 3 bases short and J 6 bases short, with 15 bases between.

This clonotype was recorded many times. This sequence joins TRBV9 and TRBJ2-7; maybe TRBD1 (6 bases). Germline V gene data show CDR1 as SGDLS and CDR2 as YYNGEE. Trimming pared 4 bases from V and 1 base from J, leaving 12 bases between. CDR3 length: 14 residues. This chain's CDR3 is CASSPLGTSYEQYF. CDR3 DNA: TGTGCCAGCAGCCCTCTCGGGACATCCTACGAGCAGTACTTC.

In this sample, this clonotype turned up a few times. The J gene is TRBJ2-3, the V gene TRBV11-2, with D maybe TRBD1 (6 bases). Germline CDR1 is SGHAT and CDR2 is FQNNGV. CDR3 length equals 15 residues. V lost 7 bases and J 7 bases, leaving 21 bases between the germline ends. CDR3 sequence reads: CASNTGTTKGYTQYF. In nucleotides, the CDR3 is TGTGCCAGCAACACTGGGACAACTAAAGGCTATACGCAGTATTTT.

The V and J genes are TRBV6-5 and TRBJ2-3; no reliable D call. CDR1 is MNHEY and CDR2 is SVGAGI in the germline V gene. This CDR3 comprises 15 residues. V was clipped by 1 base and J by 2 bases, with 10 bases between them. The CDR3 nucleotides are TGTGCCAGCAGTTACTACGGAGCCATCACAGATACGCAGTATTTT. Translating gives CASSYYGAITDTQYF.

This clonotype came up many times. CDR3: CASSLDWRETQYF. The CDR3 DNA is TGTGCCAGCAGCCTGGACTGGAGAGAGACCCAGTACTTC. The V call is TRBV6-2 or TRBV6-3, the J call TRBJ2-5; weak D call: TRBD2 (5 bases). CDR1 MNHEY and CDR2 SVGEGT come from the germline V gene. The CDR3 has 13 amino acids. The V end lost 6 bases, the J end lost 4 bases, and 12 bases lay between the germline ends.

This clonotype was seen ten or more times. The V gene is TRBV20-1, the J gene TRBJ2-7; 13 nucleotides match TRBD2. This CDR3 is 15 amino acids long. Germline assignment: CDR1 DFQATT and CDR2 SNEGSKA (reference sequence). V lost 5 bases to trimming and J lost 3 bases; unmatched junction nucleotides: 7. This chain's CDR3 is CSAEELAGGIYEQYF. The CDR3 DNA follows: TGCAGTGCTGAAGAACTAGCGGGGGGGATCTACGAGCAGTACTTC.

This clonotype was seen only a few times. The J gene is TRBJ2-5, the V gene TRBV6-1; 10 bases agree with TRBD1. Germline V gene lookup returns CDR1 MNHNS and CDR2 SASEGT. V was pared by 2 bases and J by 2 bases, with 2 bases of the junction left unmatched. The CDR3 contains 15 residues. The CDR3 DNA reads TGTGCCAGCAGTGAAAGGGACAGGGGTCAAGAGACCCAGTACTTC. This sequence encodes CASSERDRGQETQYF.

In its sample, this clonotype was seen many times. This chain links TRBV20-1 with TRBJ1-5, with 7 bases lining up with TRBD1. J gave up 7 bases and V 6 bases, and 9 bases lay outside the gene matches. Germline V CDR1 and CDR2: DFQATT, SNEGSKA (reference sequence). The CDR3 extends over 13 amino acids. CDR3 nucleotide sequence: TGCAGTGCCGGAGGGGGCTCTGGGCAGCCCCAGCATTTT. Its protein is CSAGGGSGQPQHF.